This TCR beta chain emerged from a study of cytomegalovirus exposure and HLA in healthy donors. General observations from the study: Donor immune exposure was known only as CMV serostatus. Versus the roughly 670-donor mean, an Asian-associated ancestry cluster reportedly showed fewer N-insertions in a later analysis. Sequencing artifact likely explains a cluster of highly shared sequence variants.

Turning to this clone: Its antigen remains unidentified.

Germline V gene data show CDR1 as SGHRS and CDR2 as YFSETQ. This CDR3 region has 19 residues. With 4 bases clipped from V and 4 bases from J, the junction kept 15 bases outside the gene matches. PCR primers comprised 60 Vbeta and 13 Jbeta primers. Data came from immunoSEQ multiplex PCR; TCRdb stores just in-frame clones and leaves some out. The repertoire holds 80,000 to 95,000 clones, with less than 65% as singletons. This TCR was sampled from a woman between 25 and 40 years old in good health and CMV-seronegative. The sequencing sample was made of PBMCs. The genes are TRBV5-1 and TRBJ2-3, with TRBD2 matching over 13 bases. The CDR3 nucleotides read TGCGCCAGCAGCCCCTCCAAGGGGCCTACTAGCGGGAGGGCAGATACGCAGTATTTT. It codes for CASSPSKGPTSGRADTQYF.